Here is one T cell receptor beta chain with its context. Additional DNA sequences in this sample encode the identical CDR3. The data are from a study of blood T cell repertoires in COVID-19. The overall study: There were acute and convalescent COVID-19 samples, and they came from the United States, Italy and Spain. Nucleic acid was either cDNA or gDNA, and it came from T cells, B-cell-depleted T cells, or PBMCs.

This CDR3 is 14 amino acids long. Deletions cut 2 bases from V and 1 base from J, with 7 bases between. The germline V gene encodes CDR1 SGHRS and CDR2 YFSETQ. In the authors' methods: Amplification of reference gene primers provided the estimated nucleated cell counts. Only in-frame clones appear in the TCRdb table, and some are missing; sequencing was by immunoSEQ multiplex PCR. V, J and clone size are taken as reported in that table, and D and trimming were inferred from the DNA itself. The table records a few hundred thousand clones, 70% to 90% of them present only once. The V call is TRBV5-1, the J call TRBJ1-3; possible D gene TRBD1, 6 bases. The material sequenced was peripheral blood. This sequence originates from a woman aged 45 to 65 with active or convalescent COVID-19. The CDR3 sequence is CASSLQGSGNTIYF. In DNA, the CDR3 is TGCGCCAGCAGCTTACAGGGATCTGGAAACACCATATATTTT.